This record concerns one T cell receptor (beta chain) sequence. Its antigen is not known. Compared with germline, one end of the junction differs, possibly owing to a read error. These data originate in a study of T cells in localized non-small cell lung cancer. Points from the study as a whole: Blood T cell density predicted longer survival; adjacent-lung clonality, shorter.

Method: immunoSEQ multiplex PCR; TCRdb's copy keeps in-frame clones and lacks some. The repertoire holds some 2,200 clones, with 15% to 20% as singletons. The germline CDR1 and CDR2 sequences are SGHNT and YENEEA. The CDR3 loop spans 14 amino acids. V usage is TRBV11-3 and J usage is TRBJ2-1, with D possibly matching TRBD2 (5 bases). The clonotype originates from a man aged 35-69 years with stage I squamous cell lung carcinoma. The sequencing here drew on lung tumor tissue, taken before any cancer treatment. The DNA of the CDR3 is TGTGCTAGCAGCTTAGGAGGAGCCTACAATGAGCAGTTCTTC. It is translated as CASSLGGAYNEQFF.